This TCR beta chain was retrieved from a study of shared clonotypes between healthy human individuals. Investigators divided CD4+ cells into CD45RA+ naive and CD45RA-negative memory subsets. Here immunoSEQ multiplex PCR was the method, and the copy in TCRdb shows in-frame clones only, minus some. The profile covers approximately 1,500,000 clones, with over 95% appearing a single time and more than 0.9% taken by the ten largest. Looked up from germline, CDR1 is SGHTS and CDR2 is YDEGEE. This CDR3 spans 14 amino acids. With 1 base removed from V and 4 bases from J, the gap between germline ends came to 8 bases. Comment on this clone: Its antigen is unknown.

Overall study results and limits: With several donors compared, 4% to 5.5% of naive CD4 clonotypes were shared. A limitation of the genetic and exposure-history diversity represented arose from few donors.

Sequencing input: naive CD4+ T cells sorted from blood. Indicated subset: CD45RA+ positively selected. This TCR came from a man aged 25-45 years in good health. J is TRBJ2-2 and V is TRBV5-8, with D unresolved. Here the CDR3 DNA reads TGTGCCAGCAGCTTGTTGGGCGGCACCGGGGAGCTGTTTTTT. This gives the protein CASSLLGGTGELFF.